Ten or more counts support the clone carrying this TCR beta chain. No antigen is known for it. This CDR3 contains 11 residues. Between the trimmed V and J ends, which lost 0 bases and 3 bases, there was a span of 3 bases. The germline V gene has CDR1 DFQATT and CDR2 SNEGSKA (reference sequence). The record originates from a study of spatial heterogeneity in lung cancer. Regarding the study as a whole: How many expanded intratumoral alpha and beta TCRs were present tracked the tumor mutation count, which was a count of nonsynonymous mutations. Numbers of ubiquitous and regional expanded TCRs tracked ubiquitous and regional nonsynonymous mutation counts, respectively.

MiXCR, run by TCRdb on the 5' RACE reads, gives a single entry per CDR3 protein. The sample holds 100,000 or so distinct CDR3 sequences, about 4.6% seen once. Specified time point: sample taken at primary tumor resection. Donors were about 70 untreated early-stage non-small cell lung cancer patients. The chain has TRBV20-1 and TRBJ2-7; D gene uncertain. The sample in question was lung tumor tissue, obtained at surgery. The TCR was taken from a male donor with early-stage non-small cell lung cancer. The CDR3 DNA sequence: TGCAGTGCTAGAGATCTCTACGAGCAGTACTTC. Translating it yields CSARDLYEQYF.